The clone carrying this T cell receptor beta chain was recorded at least ten times. TCR beta CDR3 regions were amplified from RNA transcripts. HTBI primers primed a first-round RT-PCR, and a second-round multiplex PCR followed. TCRdb re-called the multiplex PCR reads with MiXCR, one entry per CDR3 protein. This table holds approximately 1.2 million distinct CDR3 sequences, less than 45% found once. The data originate from a study of Graves' ophthalmopathy and Graves' hyperthyroidism. V shed 7 bases and J 1 base; nucleotides not matched to a gene: 6. The CDR3 runs 14 residues. Germline values: CDR1 LNHDA, CDR2 SQIVND (reference sequence).

This TCR was recovered from an adult man with Graves' hyperthyroidism. The sequenced material came from peripheral blood or thyroid tissue (not recorded which). The chain uses TRBV19 and TRBJ2-5; TRBD2 matches 7 bases. The CDR3 DNA reads as TGTGCCAGTAAGCGGGAAAGCAGCCAAGAGACCCAGTACTTC. Its protein is CASKRESSQETQYF.